The 32 T cell receptor beta chains below were found in one sample sequenced in a study of T cell responses to AZD1222 COVID-19 vaccine. Measured with immunoSEQ multiplex PCR; TCRdb has only the in-frame clones, and not every one. The sample contains under 95,000 clones, 90% of which appear only once. Sequenced material: peripheral blood, taken on day 0 of AZD1222 vaccination. The receptors were sampled from an adult in good health.

Turning to this clone: Compared with germline, one end of the junction differs, possibly owing to a read error. The J gene is TRBJ1-3, the V gene TRBV6-1, with D possibly being TRBD1 (5 bases). Germline assignment: CDR1 MNHNS and CDR2 SASEGT. This CDR3 has 13 residues. DNA for the CDR3: TGTGCCAGCAGGGAAGGGGTTGGAAACACCATATATTTT. It yields the protein CASREGVGNTIYF.

V is TRBV4-3 and J is TRBJ2-5, with TRBD2 matching over 15 bases. V lost 4 bases, J lost 5 bases, and 2 bases stayed unmatched. The germline V gene encodes CDR1 LGHNA and CDR2 YSLEER. The CDR3 consists of 15 residues. CDR3 sequence (DNA): TGCGCCAGCAGCCGAGGGACTAGCGGGGGGGAGACCCAGTACTTC. Translation: CASSRGTSGGETQYF.

The CDR3 loop reads CASSIRGEISNQPQHF. The CDR3 DNA reads as TGTGCCAGTAGTATCCGCGGAGAGATAAGCAATCAGCCCCAGCATTTT. The chain couples TRBV19 to TRBJ1-5; D unclear. V was cut by 3 bases and J by 1 base, with 13 bases left in between. Germline values: CDR1 LNHDA, CDR2 SQIVND (reference sequence). This CDR3 comprises 16 residues.

This clone was seen once. The V gene is TRBV7-2, the J gene TRBJ1-1; 7 nucleotides line up with TRBD1. This CDR3 region has 15 residues. Germline loops: CDR1 SGHTA, CDR2 FQGNSA. The junction had 7 bases not matched to a gene; V was cut back by 3 bases and J by 3 bases. Here the CDR3 reads CASSFVVTGDTEAFF. The CDR3 DNA reads TGTGCCAGCAGCTTTGTCGTTACAGGGGACACTGAAGCTTTCTTT.

The CDR3 protein is CASSGPGWTDQPQHF. The CDR3 DNA sequence: TGTGCCAGCAGCGGACCAGGGTGGACCGATCAGCCCCAGCATTTT. The chain employs TRBV9 and TRBJ1-5; D is perhaps TRBD1 (5 bases). V lost 3 bases and J 5 bases, leaving 15 bases between the germline ends. The V gene's germline CDR1 is SGDLS and CDR2 YYNGEE. This CDR3 is built from 15 residues.

This clone was seen a single time. The V and J genes are TRBV2 and TRBJ2-7; perhaps TRBD1 as D (5 bases). V shed 2 bases and J shed 6 bases, with 11 bases lying between them. This CDR3 region has 13 residues. From germline, CDR1 is SNHLY and CDR2 FYNNEI. CDR3 amino acids: CASSERGIAEQYF. The CDR3 DNA reads as TGTGCCAGCAGTGAAAGGGGCATTGCCGAGCAGTACTTC.

This chain links TRBV7-9 with TRBJ1-6, with D unclear. Germline loops: CDR1 SEHNR, CDR2 FQNEAQ (reference sequence). The CDR3 loop spans 19 amino acids. V was shortened by 5 bases and J by 0 bases, with 20 bases between the two germline ends. The CDR3 coding sequence is TGTGCCAGCAGCACGGACTTGGGTAAAAGGAGCTCCTATAATTCACCCCTCCACTTT. Translated, it gives CASSTDLGKRSSYNSPLHF.

This chain links TRBV4-3 with TRBJ1-1; D is unclear. Trimming removed 6 bases from V and 1 base from J, with 6 bases in between. This CDR3 has 12 residues. Germline CDR1 LGHNA, CDR2 YSLEER. The CDR3 loop is CASSKGNTEAFF. CDR3 DNA sequence: TGCGCCAGCAGTAAGGGGAACACTGAAGCTTTCTTT.

The chain couples TRBV7-3 to TRBJ1-1; D unclear. V shed 2 bases and J shed 3 bases, with 7 bases lying between them. From germline, CDR1 is SGHTA and CDR2 FQGTGA. The CDR3 is 13 residues long. DNA of the CDR3: TGTGCCAGCAGCTTACAAAAATACACTGAAGCTTTCTTT. Residues: CASSLQKYTEAFF.

This rearrangement joins TRBV4-1 to TRBJ2-2; 8 positions match TRBD1. Germline lookup yields CDR1 MGHRA and CDR2 YSYEKL. This CDR3 has 17 amino acids. The junction had 15 bases not matched to a gene; V was cut back by 4 bases and J by 8 bases. The CDR3 coding sequence is TGCGCCAGCAGCCCAAGCAGGGGGCAGGGAAAGTCAGGGGAGCTGTTTTTT. It yields the protein CASSPSRGQGKSGELFF.

V is TRBV5-4 and J is TRBJ1-2; D uncertain. The CDR3 is 13 amino acids. Germline CDR1 and CDR2: SGHNT and YYREEE (reference sequence). Trimming took 4 bases from V and 6 from J, leaving 13 bases between them. The CDR3 is CASSTTPVDGYTF. In DNA, the CDR3 is TGTGCCAGCAGCACGACCCCCGTGGATGGCTACACCTTC.

In DNA form, the CDR3 reads TGTGCCAGTAGTATAGATAGGGGCACCAATCAGCCCCAGCATTTT. Translation gives CASSIDRGTNQPQHF. The rearrangement uses TRBV19 and TRBJ1-5; perhaps TRBD1 as D (5 bases). CDR3 length: 15 residues. V was clipped by 0 bases and J by 3 bases, with 9 bases between them. Germline CDR1 is LNHDA and CDR2 is SQIVND (reference sequence).

The CDR3 DNA sequence: TGTGCCAGCAGCTTAGAAGGACAGGGGAGCTCTGGAAACACCATATATTTT. Its protein product is CASSLEGQGSSGNTIYF. The chain links TRBV7-9 to TRBJ1-3, with 9 bases lining up with TRBD1. With V trimmed by 1 base and J by 0 bases, 4 bases remained unmatched. The CDR3 spans 17 residues. Germline assignment: CDR1 SEHNR and CDR2 FQNEAQ (reference sequence).

This clone was recorded once. V gene TRBV9 combines with J gene TRBJ2-2; no clear D gene. The CDR3 has 13 residues. Germline assignment: CDR1 SGDLS and CDR2 YYNGEE. Between the trimmed V and J ends, which lost 2 bases and 5 bases, there was a span of 7 bases. CDR3 bases: TGTGCCAGCAGCGTCAGACCGACCGGGGAGCTGTTTTTT. This translates into CASSVRPTGELFF. Full variable domain (outside the CDR3, taken from reference TRBV9 and TRBJ2-2): DSGVTQTPKHLITATGQRVTLRCSPRSGDLSVYWYQQSLDQGLQFLIQYYNGEERAKGNILERFSAQQFPDLHSELNLSSLELGDSALYFCASSVRPTGELFFGEGSRLTVL.

The chain uses TRBV19 and TRBJ2-1; 11 nucleotides match TRBD1. Trimming at V came to 4 bases and at J to 9 bases, leaving 2 bases not matched to a gene. This CDR3 contains 13 residues. CDR1 and CDR2 (germline): LNHDA, SQIVND (reference sequence). This CDR3 is CASSTGTGGEQFF. The CDR3 DNA is TGTGCCAGTAGTACTGGGACAGGGGGTGAGCAGTTCTTC.

This chain links TRBV5-1 with TRBJ2-7, with no clear D. The CDR3 is 14 amino acids. V was pared by 0 bases and J by 3 bases, with 10 bases between. The germline CDR1 and CDR2 sequences are SGHRS and YFSETQ. The CDR3 here is CASSLAIGDYEQYF. CDR3 nucleotide sequence: TGCGCCAGCAGCTTGGCCATCGGAGACTACGAGCAGTACTTC.

The chain recombines TRBV9 with TRBJ1-1; no reliable D call. The CDR3 has 13 residues. Germline V gene data show CDR1 as SGDLS and CDR2 as YYNGEE. V dropped 0 bases and J dropped 1 base, with 4 bases sitting between them. The CDR3 region is CASSVGPNTEAFF. As DNA, the CDR3 is TGTGCCAGCAGCGTAGGCCCGAACACTGAAGCTTTCTTT.

V usage is TRBV18 and J usage is TRBJ2-7; D not certain. Germline CDR1 KGHSH, CDR2 LQKENI. The V end was cut by 0 bases, the J end by 2 bases, with 8 bases between. The CDR3 spans 14 residues. DNA for the CDR3: TGTGCCAGCTCACCACCAAGGGCCCCCTACGAGCAGTACTTC. It codes for CASSPPRAPYEQYF.

The gene calls are TRBV4-2 and TRBJ2-1; no firm D call. Between the trimmed V and J ends, which lost 0 bases and 8 bases, there was a span of 14 bases. The CDR3 length is 15 residues. Germline V gene data show CDR1 as LGHNA and CDR2 as YNFKEQ. The DNA of the CDR3 is TGTGCCAGCAGCCAAGATTTGCCAGGTGGGGATGAGCAGTTCTTC. This translates into CASSQDLPGGDEQFF.

This clone was detected only once. V gene TRBV7-9 combines with J gene TRBJ2-3; D gene ambiguous. V lost 5 bases and J 2 bases, leaving 11 bases between the germline ends. The CDR3 loop spans 14 amino acids. From germline, CDR1 is SEHNR and CDR2 FQNEAQ (reference sequence). As DNA, the CDR3 is TGTGCCAGCAGCCCGTTCACGACCACAGATACGCAGTATTTT. Protein: CASSPFTTTDTQYF.

The chain carries TRBV11-3 and TRBJ2-5; D not resolved. Looked up from germline, CDR1 is SGHNT and CDR2 is YENEEA. Trimming pared 0 bases from V and 5 bases from J, leaving 7 bases between. The CDR3 runs to 13 residues. The CDR3 sequence: CASSLDPGETQYF. The CDR3 bases are TGTGCCAGCAGCTTAGATCCCGGGGAGACCCAGTACTTC. Based on the CDR3 plus reference TRBV11-3 and TRBJ2-5, the full variable domain is EAGVVQSPRYKIIEKKQPVAFWCNPISGHNTLYWYLQNLGQGPELLIRYENEEAVDDSQLPKDRFSAERLKGVDSTLKIQPAELGDSAVYLCASSLDPGETQYFGPGTRLLVL.

The V gene is TRBV2, the J gene TRBJ2-1, with D perhaps TRBD1 (5 bases). Per the germline V gene, CDR1 is SNHLY and CDR2 is FYNNEI. V lost 4 bases and J lost 0, with 10 bases in between. There are 15 residues in the CDR3. The CDR3 DNA reads TGTGCCAGCAGTGTACAGGCAGTCTCCTACAATGAGCAGTTCTTC. It is translated as CASSVQAVSYNEQFF.

The rearrangement uses TRBV3-1 (or the pseudogene TRBV3-2) and TRBJ2-7; D is perhaps TRBD2 (5 bases). The CDR3 is made up of 14 amino acids. The V and J ends lost 2 bases and 0 bases respectively, with 8 bases between them. Germline V gene lookup returns CDR1 LGHDT and CDR2 YNNKEL (reference sequence). DNA for the CDR3: TGTGCCAGCAGCCAACAGACTACCTCCTACGAGCAGTACTTC. This codes for CASSQQTTSYEQYF.

The CDR3 DNA reads as TGTGCCAGCAGCGGGGCGGTGAGCTCCTACGAGCAGTACTTC. This gives the protein CASSGAVSSYEQYF. The chain combines TRBV5-4 with TRBJ2-7, with D possibly TRBD1 on 5 matching bases. V shed 4 bases and J shed 0 bases, with 11 bases lying between them. The CDR3 length is 14 residues. Germline CDR1 SGHNT, CDR2 YYREEE (reference sequence).

The chain uses TRBV18 and TRBJ2-7; tentative D call: TRBD1 (5 bases). Looked up from germline, CDR1 is KGHSH and CDR2 is LQKENI. The CDR3 is 14 residues long. V dropped 4 bases and J dropped 6 bases, with 16 bases sitting between them. The CDR3 reads CASSLDQGAIEQYF. The DNA for the CDR3 is TGTGCCAGCTCACTAGACCAAGGGGCCATCGAGCAGTACTTC.

This sequence joins TRBV4-1 and TRBJ1-2; no reliable D call. Trimming left V 3 bases short and J 5 bases short, with 22 bases between. This CDR3 has 17 amino acids. Germline values: CDR1 MGHRA, CDR2 YSYEKL. In nucleotides, the CDR3 is TGCGCCAGCAGCCAGCCCCATCCTCGGACGGATTTTTATGGCTACACCTTC. Encoded protein: CASSQPHPRTDFYGYTF.

V usage is TRBV7-9 and J usage is TRBJ1-5; 7 bases match TRBD1. The CDR3 totals 14 residues. Trimming removed 5 bases from V and 2 bases from J; junction bases left unmatched: 3. Looked up from germline, CDR1 is SEHNR and CDR2 is FQNEAQ (reference sequence). The CDR3 here is CASSRGQGNQPQHF. CDR3 nucleotides: TGTGCCAGCAGCCGAGGACAGGGCAATCAGCCCCAGCATTTT.

The gene calls are TRBV4-3 and TRBJ1-3; D is unclear. Trimming left V 0 bases short and J 0 bases short, with 6 bases between. Germline values: CDR1 LGHNA, CDR2 YSLEER. The CDR3 sequence is 15 residues long. The CDR3 sequence is CASSQDISSGNTIYF. The CDR3 DNA sequence: TGCGCCAGCAGCCAAGACATTAGCTCTGGAAACACCATATATTTT.

As regards this clone: In the same sample, other DNA sequences code for this CDR3. The rearrangement uses TRBV19 and TRBJ1-5, with D tentatively TRBD1 (6 bases). Trimming pared 3 bases from V and 5 bases from J, leaving 8 bases between. The CDR3 sequence is 13 residues long. Germline V gene sequence: CDR1 LNHDA, CDR2 SQIVND (reference sequence). CDR3 sequence reads: CASSIRGDQPQHF. CDR3 DNA: TGTGCCAGTAGTATCAGGGGAGATCAGCCCCAGCATTTT.

This sequence joins TRBV11-3 and TRBJ2-5; 8 bases line up with TRBD2. Germline V gene lookup returns CDR1 SGHNT and CDR2 YENEEA. This CDR3 spans 16 amino acids. J lost 5 bases, V lost 3 bases, and 11 bases had no gene match. In DNA form, the CDR3 reads TGTGCCAGCAGCTTGCGGGGCGGGGGGAAACTTGAGACCCAGTACTTC. This gives the protein CASSLRGGGKLETQYF.

The genes are TRBV30 and TRBJ1-5, with a tentative D call TRBD1 (5 bases). Germline V gene data show CDR1 as GTSNPN and CDR2 as SVGIG (reference sequence). This CDR3 region has 19 residues. The V end lost 0 bases, the J end lost 5 bases, and 26 bases lay between the germline ends. CDR3 sequence (DNA): TGTGCCTGGAGTGTCTCGTCCCCCCTGGCAGGGTCCTCAGATCAGCCCCAGCATTTT. Its translation: CAWSVSSPLAGSSDQPQHF.

This clone was observed a handful of times. CDR3 in amino acids: CASTWDTRNTIYF. Written as DNA, the CDR3 is TGTGCCAGCACTTGGGATACACGAAACACCATATATTTT. The chain combines TRBV6-5 with TRBJ1-3; no clear D gene. V was trimmed by 7 bases and J by 5 bases, leaving 12 bases between them. Germline CDR1 and CDR2: MNHEY and SVGAGI. The CDR3 has 13 amino acids.